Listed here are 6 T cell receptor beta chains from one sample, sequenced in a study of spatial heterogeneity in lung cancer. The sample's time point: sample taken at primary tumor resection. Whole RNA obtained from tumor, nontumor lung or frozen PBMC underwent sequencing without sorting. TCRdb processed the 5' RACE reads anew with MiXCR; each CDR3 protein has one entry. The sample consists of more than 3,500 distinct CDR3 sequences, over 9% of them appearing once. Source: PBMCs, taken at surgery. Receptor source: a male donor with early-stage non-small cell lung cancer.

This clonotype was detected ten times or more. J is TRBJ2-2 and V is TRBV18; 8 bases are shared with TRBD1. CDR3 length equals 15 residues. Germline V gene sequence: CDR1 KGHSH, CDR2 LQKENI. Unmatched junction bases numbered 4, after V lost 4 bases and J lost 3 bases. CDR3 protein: CASSLTGADTGELFF. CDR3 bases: TGTGCCAGCTCACTGACAGGGGCCGACACCGGGGAGCTGTTTTTT.

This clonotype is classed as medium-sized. CDR3: CASSLLGTGSQETQYF. In nucleotides, the CDR3 is TGTGCCAGCAGTTTATTGGGGACAGGGTCACAAGAGACCCAGTACTTC. The rearrangement joins TRBV28 to TRBJ2-5; TRBD1 matches at 9 bases. V lost 1 base, J lost 2 bases, and 5 bases stayed unmatched. The germline gives CDR1 MDHEN, CDR2 SYDVKM. The CDR3 length is 16 residues.

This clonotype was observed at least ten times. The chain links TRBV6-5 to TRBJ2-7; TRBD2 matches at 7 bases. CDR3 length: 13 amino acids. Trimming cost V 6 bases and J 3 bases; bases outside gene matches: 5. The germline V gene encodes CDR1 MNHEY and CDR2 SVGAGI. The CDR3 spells CASSLADFYEQYF. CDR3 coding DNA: TGTGCCAGCAGCCTAGCGGACTTCTACGAGCAGTACTTC.

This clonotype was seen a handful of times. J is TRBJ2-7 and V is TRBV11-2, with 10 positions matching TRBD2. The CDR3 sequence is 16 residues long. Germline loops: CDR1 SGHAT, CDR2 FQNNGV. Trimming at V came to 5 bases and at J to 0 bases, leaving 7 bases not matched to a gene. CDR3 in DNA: TGTGCCAGCAGCCAGGCAGCGGGGGGGCTCTCCTACGAGCAGTACTTC. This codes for CASSQAAGGLSYEQYF.

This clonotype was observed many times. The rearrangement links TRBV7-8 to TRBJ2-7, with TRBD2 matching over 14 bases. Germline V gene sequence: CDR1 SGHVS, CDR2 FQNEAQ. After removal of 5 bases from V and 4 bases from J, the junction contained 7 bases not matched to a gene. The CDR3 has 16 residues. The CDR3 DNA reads TGTGCCAGCAGCCCCAGGACTAGCGGGGGGTTATACGAGCAGTACTTC. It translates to CASSPRTSGGLYEQYF. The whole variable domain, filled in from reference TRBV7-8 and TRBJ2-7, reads GAGVSQSPRYKVAKRGQDVALRCDPISGHVSLFWYQQALGQGPEFLTYFQNEAQLDKSGLPSDRFFAERPEGSVSTLKIQRTQQEDSAVYLCASSPRTSGGLYEQYFGPGTRLTVT.

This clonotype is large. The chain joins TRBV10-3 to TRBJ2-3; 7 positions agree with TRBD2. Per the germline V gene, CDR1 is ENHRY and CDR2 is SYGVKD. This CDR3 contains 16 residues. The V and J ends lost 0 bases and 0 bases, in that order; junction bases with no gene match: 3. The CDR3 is CAISESTSSSTDTQYF. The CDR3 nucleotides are TGTGCCATCAGTGAGTCGACTAGCTCGAGCACAGATACGCAGTATTTT.